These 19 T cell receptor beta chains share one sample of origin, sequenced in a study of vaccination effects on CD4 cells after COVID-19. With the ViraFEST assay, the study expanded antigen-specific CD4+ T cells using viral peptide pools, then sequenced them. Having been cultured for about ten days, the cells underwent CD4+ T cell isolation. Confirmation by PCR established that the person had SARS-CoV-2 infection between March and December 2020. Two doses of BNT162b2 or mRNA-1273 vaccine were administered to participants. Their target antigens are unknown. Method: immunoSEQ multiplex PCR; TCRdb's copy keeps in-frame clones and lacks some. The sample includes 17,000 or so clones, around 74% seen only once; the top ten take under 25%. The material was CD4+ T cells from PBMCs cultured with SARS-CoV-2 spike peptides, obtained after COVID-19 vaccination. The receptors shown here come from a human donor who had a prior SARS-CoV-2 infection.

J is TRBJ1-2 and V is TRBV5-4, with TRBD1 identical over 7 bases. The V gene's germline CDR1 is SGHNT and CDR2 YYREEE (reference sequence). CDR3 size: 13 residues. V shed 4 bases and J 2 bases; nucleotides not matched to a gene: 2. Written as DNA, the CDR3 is TGTGCCAGCAGCCAGACAGGGAACTATGGCTACACCTTC. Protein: CASSQTGNYGYTF.

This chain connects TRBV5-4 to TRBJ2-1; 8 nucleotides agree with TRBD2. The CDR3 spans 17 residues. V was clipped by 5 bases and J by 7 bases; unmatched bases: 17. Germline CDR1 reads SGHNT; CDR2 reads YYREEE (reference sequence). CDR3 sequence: CASSPTIAGTTTNEQFF. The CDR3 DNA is TGTGCCAGCAGTCCTACCATAGCGGGAACTACTACAAATGAGCAGTTCTTC.

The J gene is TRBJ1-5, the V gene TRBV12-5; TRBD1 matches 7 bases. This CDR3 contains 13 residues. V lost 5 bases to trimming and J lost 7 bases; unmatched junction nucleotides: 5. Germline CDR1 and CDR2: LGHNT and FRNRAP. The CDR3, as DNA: TGTGCTAGTGGTGAAGAACAGGGGCAGCCCCAGCATTTT. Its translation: CASGEEQGQPQHF.

The DNA for the CDR3 is TGCAGCGTTGATACAGATACGCAGTATTTT. It specifies CSVDTDTQYF. V is TRBV29-1 and J is TRBJ2-3; D uncertain. CDR1 SQVTM and CDR2 ANQGSEA come from the germline V gene. The length of the CDR3 is 10 residues. The V gene lost 3 bases and the J gene lost 3 bases, with 1 base spanning the gap.

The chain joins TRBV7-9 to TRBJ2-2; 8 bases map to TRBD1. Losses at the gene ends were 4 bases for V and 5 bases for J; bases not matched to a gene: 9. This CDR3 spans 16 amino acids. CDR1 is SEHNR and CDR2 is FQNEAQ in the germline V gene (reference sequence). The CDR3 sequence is CASSSILRGPTGELFF. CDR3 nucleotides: TGTGCCAGCAGCTCGATACTCAGGGGGCCAACCGGGGAGCTGTTTTTT. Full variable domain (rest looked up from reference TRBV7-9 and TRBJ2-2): DTGVSQNPRHKITKRGQNVTFRCDPISEHNRLYWYRQTLGQGPEFLTYFQNEAQLEKSRLLSDRFSAERPKGSFSTLEIQRTEQGDSAMYLCASSSILRGPTGELFFGEGSRLTVL.

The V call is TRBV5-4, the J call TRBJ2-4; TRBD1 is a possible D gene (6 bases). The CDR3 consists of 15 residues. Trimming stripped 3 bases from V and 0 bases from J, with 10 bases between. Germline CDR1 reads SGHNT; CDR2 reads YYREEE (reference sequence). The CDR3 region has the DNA TGTGCCAGCAGCTCCCGGACAGAAGCCAAAAACATTCAGTACTTC. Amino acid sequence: CASSSRTEAKNIQYF.

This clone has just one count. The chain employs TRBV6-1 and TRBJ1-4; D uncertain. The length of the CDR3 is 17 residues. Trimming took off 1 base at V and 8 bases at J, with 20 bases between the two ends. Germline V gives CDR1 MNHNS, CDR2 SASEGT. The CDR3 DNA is TGTGCCAGCAGTGAAGAACTTATGTGGGCCGGGAGGGAAAAACTGTTTTTT. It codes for CASSEELMWAGREKLFF.

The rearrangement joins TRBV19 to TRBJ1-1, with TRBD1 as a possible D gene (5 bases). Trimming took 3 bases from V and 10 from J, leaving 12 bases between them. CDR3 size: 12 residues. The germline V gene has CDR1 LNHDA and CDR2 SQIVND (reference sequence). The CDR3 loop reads CASSIAGIVAFF. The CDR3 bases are TGTGCCAGTAGTATTGCAGGGATCGTAGCTTTCTTT.

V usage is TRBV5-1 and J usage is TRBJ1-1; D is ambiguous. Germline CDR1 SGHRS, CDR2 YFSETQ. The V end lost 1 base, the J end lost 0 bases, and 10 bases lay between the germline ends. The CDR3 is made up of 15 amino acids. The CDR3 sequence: CASSLYWGLNTEAFF. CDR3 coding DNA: TGCGCCAGCAGCTTGTACTGGGGATTGAACACTGAAGCTTTCTTT.

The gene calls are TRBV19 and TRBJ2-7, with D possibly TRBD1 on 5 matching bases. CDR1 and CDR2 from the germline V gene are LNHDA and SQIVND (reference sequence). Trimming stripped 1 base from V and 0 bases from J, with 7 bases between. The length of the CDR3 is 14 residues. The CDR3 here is CASSIGRASYEQYF. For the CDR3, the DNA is TGTGCCAGTAGTATAGGCAGGGCCTCCTACGAGCAGTACTTC.

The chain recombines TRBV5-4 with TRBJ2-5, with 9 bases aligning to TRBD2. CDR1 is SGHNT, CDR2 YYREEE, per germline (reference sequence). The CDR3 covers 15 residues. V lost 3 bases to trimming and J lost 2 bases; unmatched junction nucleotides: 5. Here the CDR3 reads CASSYGLAMQETQYF. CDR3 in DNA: TGTGCCAGCAGCTATGGACTAGCGATGCAAGAGACCCAGTACTTC.

The CDR3 nucleotides read TGCGCCAGCAAGGAGGGGACAGGGAACTCCTATAATTCACCCCTCCACTTT. Its translation is CASKEGTGNSYNSPLHF. The V gene is TRBV5-1, the J gene TRBJ1-6, with 9 bases matching TRBD1. V shed 6 bases and J 0 bases; nucleotides not matched to a gene: 7. Germline CDR1 SGHRS, CDR2 YFSETQ. There are 17 residues in the CDR3.

CDR3 sequence (DNA): TGTGCCAGCAGCCCCGAGGTCCAGAGGGGCTATGGCTACACCTTC. It is translated as CASSPEVQRGYGYTF. This chain uses TRBV5-4 with TRBJ1-2; a weak D match, TRBD1 (5 bases). There are 15 residues in the CDR3. CDR1 SGHNT and CDR2 YYREEE come from the germline V gene (reference sequence). V dropped 4 bases and J dropped 4 bases, with 17 bases sitting between them.

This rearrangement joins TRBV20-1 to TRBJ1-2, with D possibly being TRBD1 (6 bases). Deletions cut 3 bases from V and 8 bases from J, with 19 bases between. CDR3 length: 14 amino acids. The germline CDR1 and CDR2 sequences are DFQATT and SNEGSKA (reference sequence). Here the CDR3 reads CSASGWGPTPGYTF. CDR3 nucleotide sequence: TGCAGTGCTAGTGGGTGGGGGCCGACACCAGGCTACACCTTC.

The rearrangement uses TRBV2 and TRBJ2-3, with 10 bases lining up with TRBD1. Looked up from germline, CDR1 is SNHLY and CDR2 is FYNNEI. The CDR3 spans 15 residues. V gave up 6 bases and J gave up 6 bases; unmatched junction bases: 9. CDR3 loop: CASRRDRGHGDTQYF. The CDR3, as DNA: TGTGCCAGCAGACGCGACAGGGGGCACGGGGATACGCAGTATTTT.

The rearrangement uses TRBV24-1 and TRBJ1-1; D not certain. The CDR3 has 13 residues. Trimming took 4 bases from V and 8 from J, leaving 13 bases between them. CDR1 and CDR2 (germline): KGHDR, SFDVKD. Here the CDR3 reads CATSDPGLQEAFF. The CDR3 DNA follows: TGTGCCACCAGTGACCCCGGGTTGCAAGAAGCTTTCTTT.

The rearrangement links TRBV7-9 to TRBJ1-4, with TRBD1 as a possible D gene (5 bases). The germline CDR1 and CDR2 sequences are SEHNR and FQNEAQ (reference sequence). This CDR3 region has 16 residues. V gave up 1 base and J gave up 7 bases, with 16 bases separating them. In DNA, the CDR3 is TGTGCCAGCAGCTTAGAACCTAGACAGCTTGGTGAAAAACTGTTTTTT. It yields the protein CASSLEPRQLGEKLFF.

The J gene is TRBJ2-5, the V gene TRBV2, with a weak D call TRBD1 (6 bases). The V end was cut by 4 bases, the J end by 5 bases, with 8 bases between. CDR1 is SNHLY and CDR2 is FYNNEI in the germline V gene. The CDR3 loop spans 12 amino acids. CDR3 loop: CASSVGAETQYF. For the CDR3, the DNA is TGTGCCAGCAGTGTGGGGGCGGAGACCCAGTACTTC.

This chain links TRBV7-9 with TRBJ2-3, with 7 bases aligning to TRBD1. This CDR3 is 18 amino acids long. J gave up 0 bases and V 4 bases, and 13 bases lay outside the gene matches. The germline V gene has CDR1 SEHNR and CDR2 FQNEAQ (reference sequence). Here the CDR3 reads CASSSGSGQTMSTDTQYF. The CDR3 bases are TGTGCCAGCAGCTCAGGCTCGGGACAGACAATGAGCACAGATACGCAGTATTTT.